These T cell receptor beta chains were read from a single sample in a study of cytomegalovirus exposure and HLA in healthy donors. Data came from immunoSEQ multiplex PCR; TCRdb stores just in-frame clones and leaves some out. The sample table includes some 75,000 clones. Sequencing was done on a sample of PBMCs. Every receptor here comes from a boy aged 10-17 years in good health and CMV-seronegative. The conserved cysteine and the conserved F or W are not part of the CDR3 here. D genes are given only for firm matches.

v_gene	d_gene	j_gene	CDR3aa
TRBV2	TRBD1	TRBJ2-7	ASSGTAIEQY
TRBV30	.	TRBJ1-4	AGGGIVATNEKLF
TRBV5-4	.	TRBJ2-7	ASSFRYPGKDEQY
TRBV7-2	.	TRBJ2-7	ASSLDFSSYEQY
TRBV5-6	.	TRBJ1-2	ASSLQAQGGVGGYT
TRBV30	.	TRBJ2-6	AWRRGRSRAGANVLT
TRBV6-5	TRBD2	TRBJ2-7	ASSYSSGGAYEQY
TRBV7-9	.	TRBJ1-1	ASRRAAGMNTEAF
TRBV2	TRBD1	TRBJ1-5	ASSPQGMGQPQH
TRBV30	.	TRBJ2-7	AWSVRLVVYEQY
TRBV5-4	.	TRBJ2-7	ASSARDSYEQY
TRBV2	TRBD1	TRBJ2-3	ASDRDSTDTQY
TRBV5-5	.	TRBJ1-1	ASSLTEMNTEAF
TRBV9	.	TRBJ2-3	ASSVAGRPDTQY
TRBV7-2	.	TRBJ2-7	ARSSAYEQY
TRBV18	TRBD1	TRBJ1-5	ASSPGWDRGKDQPQH
TRBV5-5	TRBD1	TRBJ1-1	ASSLLVLPGQGNTEAF
TRBV6-4	TRBD1	TRBJ1-1	ASSPGTENTEAF
TRBV9	.	TRBJ1-2	ASSAEKWRRNYGYT
TRBV7-6	TRBD1	TRBJ2-7	ASSLVGDRRYEQY
TRBV6-5	.	TRBJ2-4	ASSLKGFGDIQY
TRBV5-1	.	TRBJ1-1	ASSLGPGTEAF
TRBV6-4	TRBD2	TRBJ2-1	ASSEKAGAYNEQF
TRBV19	.	TRBJ1-2	ASSINQGNYGYT
TRBV15	.	TRBJ2-7	ATSRDRGYEQY
TRBV19	.	TRBJ2-7	ASSITAGGREQY
TRBV9	TRBD2	TRBJ2-1	ASSDGTSGVEQF
TRBV10-3	.	TRBJ1-1	AISEMELPTEAF
TRBV6-5	TRBD2	TRBJ2-1	ATGTSGKNEQF
TRBV6-5	TRBD2	TRBJ2-1	ASSSGTSSDNEQF
TRBV2	TRBD1	TRBJ2-7	ASHESGTGGEQY
TRBV18	TRBD2	TRBJ2-5	ASSPPSGGTQETQY
TRBV18	.	TRBJ1-2	ASSRRMDSNSNYGYT
TRBV29-1	TRBD1	TRBJ1-1	SVEPTGDTEAF
TRBV27	.	TRBJ2-3	ATVGHRATDTQY
TRBV27	TRBD2	TRBJ2-3	ASSSQLAGVFYTQY
TRBV7-6	.	TRBJ2-7	ASSQRASAPSYEQY
TRBV29-1	.	TRBJ2-3	SVEWDSTDTQY
TRBV5-4	.	TRBJ2-2	ASSLANIRGASGELF
TRBV30	TRBD1	TRBJ1-4	AWSMTGGDEKLF
TRBV30	.	.	AWNVGISYEQY
TRBV7-2	TRBD1	TRBJ2-7	ASSPTGVYEQY
TRBV29-1	.	TRBJ1-2	SVVDRQAPQSYGYT
TRBV6-1	.	TRBJ2-3	ASSRYEADTQY
TRBV10-2	.	TRBJ1-5	ASRDTNSNQPQH
TRBV30	.	TRBJ1-3	AWSVRVESDGNTIY
TRBV13	TRBD2	TRBJ2-1	ASSLDSGGPYSSYNEQF
TRBV5-1	TRBD2	TRBJ2-2	ASSTVAPPSGDNTGELF
TRBV30	TRBD1	TRBJ1-5	AWSGQGVQPQH
TRBV7-6	.	TRBJ1-2	ASSLSPGNNYGYT
TRBV5-8	.	TRBJ1-2	ASSLWRGGNYGYT